One sample yielded the 9 T cell receptor beta chains listed below, sequenced in a study of human T cells and chemical hapten exposure. From the RACE reads, TCRdb called clonotypes with MiXCR, one entry per CDR3 protein. This table holds approximately 71,000 distinct CDR3 sequences, approximately 9.4% found once. Time point denoted: patch test 1, 2 weeks after DPC sensitization. Sample treatment: therapeutic diphenylcyclopropenone sensitization with weekly scalp DPC. Material: whole blood, obtained in connection with sensitization to the hapten diphenylcyclopropenone (DPC). Every receptor here comes from a woman aged 40 to 50 with alopecia areata. Some clones in this sample may be carry-over from other donors' samples.

The genes are TRBV4-1 and TRBJ2-2, with TRBD2 matching over 9 bases. The junction had 8 bases not matched to a gene; V was cut back by 4 bases and J by 8 bases. Germline values: CDR1 MGHRA, CDR2 YSYEKL. The CDR3 is 15 amino acids. The CDR3 DNA sequence: TGCGCCAGCAGCCTCCTCCTAGCGGGGATTGGGGAGCTGTTTTTT. Protein sequence: CASSLLLAGIGELFF.

This clonotype was observed at least ten times. The J gene is TRBJ2-3, the V gene TRBV20-1, with no clear D. The CDR3 runs to 12 residues. CDR1 is DFQATT and CDR2 is SNEGSKA in the germline V gene (reference sequence). V gave up 8 bases and J gave up 0 bases, with 9 bases separating them. CDR3 DNA sequence: TGCAGTCGAAAGATCAGCACAGATACGCAGTATTTT. Translation: CSRKISTDTQYF.

The J gene is TRBJ2-1, the V gene TRBV6-6, with D maybe TRBD1 (6 bases). CDR1 and CDR2 from the germline V gene are MNHNY and SVGAGI (reference sequence). This CDR3 contains 14 residues. Trimming shortened V by 2 bases and J by 5 bases, and 10 bases separated the two germline ends. The DNA for the CDR3 is TGTGCCAGCAGTTACCCGGACAGAAACAATGAGCAGTTCTTC. Amino acid sequence: CASSYPDRNNEQFF.

This clonotype has only a few counts. The genes are TRBV4-2 and TRBJ1-5; D is unclear. The CDR3 spans 14 residues. The germline V and J ends were trimmed by 0 bases and 11 bases, with 14 bases remaining between them. Germline V lookup: CDR1 LGHNA, CDR2 YNFKEQ. The chain's CDR3 is CASSQDHSRGAQHF. In DNA, the CDR3 is TGTGCCAGCAGCCAAGATCACAGCCGCGGGGCCCAGCATTTT.

This clonotype was counted many times. V gene TRBV12-3 or TRBV12-4 combines with J gene TRBJ1-4; possible D gene TRBD1, 5 bases. The CDR3 length is 15 residues. V lost 5 bases and J 7 bases, leaving 17 bases between the germline ends. CDR3 in amino acids: CASSQRQFRSEKLFF. The DNA for the CDR3 is TGTGCCAGCAGTCAGAGACAGTTTAGGAGTGAAAAACTGTTTTTT.

In DNA, the CDR3 is TGTGCCAGCAGCTTAGTCGCCGGGACAGGGAATAATGAGCAGTACTTC. As protein: CASSLVAGTGNNEQYF. The V and J genes are TRBV7-9 and TRBJ2-7; 9 bases match TRBD1. The CDR3 consists of 16 residues. V lost 1 base, J lost 7 bases, and 11 bases stayed unmatched. The germline V gene has CDR1 SEHNR and CDR2 FQNEAQ (reference sequence).

This clonotype was counted many times. This chain joins TRBV19 and TRBJ1-2; 8 bases are shared with TRBD1. CDR1 is LNHDA and CDR2 is SQIVND in the germline V gene (reference sequence). The V segment lost 6 bases and the J segment 6 bases; nucleotides outside the gene matches: 3. This CDR3 has 12 residues. CDR3 DNA sequence: TGTGCCAGTAGGCAGGGGGCACATGGCTACACCTTC. This gives the protein CASRQGAHGYTF.

This clonotype appeared many times. The chain joins TRBV12-3 or TRBV12-4 to TRBJ2-7, with unresolved D. Trimming shortened V by 7 bases and J by 6 bases, and 19 bases separated the two germline ends. The CDR3 contains 14 residues. CDR3 residues: CASTSLTASAEQYF. For the CDR3, the DNA is TGTGCCAGCACCTCACTCACAGCCTCGGCCGAGCAGTACTTC.

In this sample, this clonotype turned up a few times. This chain links TRBV5-1 with TRBJ2-7; tentative D call: TRBD2 (7 bases). The V gene's germline CDR1 is SGHRS and CDR2 YFSETQ. The CDR3 contains 15 residues. The V gene lost 4 bases and the J gene lost 6 bases, with 20 bases spanning the gap. This CDR3 reads CASSPSGGDQGEQYF. CDR3 nucleotide sequence: TGCGCCAGCAGCCCCTCGGGGGGCGATCAAGGCGAGCAGTACTTC.